Given below is one TCR beta chain in context. Its antigen is not known. The V end was cut by 0 bases, the J end by 3 bases, with 9 bases between. Germline CDR1 and CDR2: SGHTA and FQGNSA. The CDR3 covers 15 residues. The authors incorporated unique molecular identifiers into the TCR beta cDNA libraries. One entry per CDR3 protein, called by TCRdb with MiXCR from the PCR reads. This table holds 700,000 to 900,000 distinct CDR3 sequences, just over 45% found once. This record comes from a study of post-analysis software for immune sequencing data. Overall study findings and caveats: Five or six TRBV segments, TRBV5-6, TRBV5-1 and TRBV20-1 among them, were found more frequent in patients than controls.

Sequencing used blood. The chain links TRBV7-2 to TRBJ1-5; no reliable D call. This clonotype was obtained from a girl aged 10-17 years with multiple sclerosis. As DNA, the CDR3 is TGTGCCAGCAGCTTAGCCAGCCGGAACAATCAGCCCCAGCATTTT. Protein product: CASSLASRNNQPQHF.